The 3 T cell receptor beta chains reported below all come from one sample, sequenced in a study of blood T cell repertoires in COVID-19. Clones were sequenced by immunoSEQ multiplex PCR, and TCRdb holds only the in-frame ones, with some missing. The table lists a few hundred thousand clones, roughly 87% of them singletons. Source material: PBMCs or T cells enriched from blood (not recorded which). Receptor source: a woman aged 45-60 years who had recovered from COVID-19.

The chain has TRBV5-6 and TRBJ2-1; the match to TRBD1 covers 9 bases. The CDR3 loop spans 15 amino acids. CDR1 is SGHDT and CDR2 is YYEEEE in the germline V gene. V gave up 2 bases and J gave up 10 bases; unmatched junction bases: 10. In nucleotides, the CDR3 is TGTGCCAGCAGCTTACAGGGGGCGCCGTTATGGGAGCAGTTCTTC. It specifies CASSLQGAPLWEQFF. Full variable domain (rest looked up from reference TRBV5-6 and TRBJ2-1): DAGVTQSPTHLIKTRGQQVTLRCSPKSGHDTVSWYQQALGQGPQFIFQYYEEEERQRGNFPDRFSGHQFPNYSSELNVNALLLGDSALYLCASSLQGAPLWEQFFGPGTRLTVL.

V gene TRBV27 combines with J gene TRBJ1-1; TRBD1 aligns across 10 bases. This CDR3 is built from 16 residues. Germline CDR1 reads MNHEY; CDR2 reads SMNVEV (reference sequence). Trimming at V came to 5 bases and at J to 1 base, leaving 7 bases not matched to a gene. CDR3 sequence (DNA): TGTGCCAGCAGTATGCGGACAGGGGGGGGGAACACTGAAGCTTTCTTT. Amino acids: CASSMRTGGGNTEAFF.

V and J are TRBV7-9 and TRBJ1-2; D may be TRBD1 (6 bases). Germline CDR1 and CDR2: SEHNR and FQNEAQ (reference sequence). V shed 5 bases and J shed 5 bases, with 15 bases lying between them. This CDR3 region has 14 residues. CDR3 sequence: CASSPTQGLYGYTF. The CDR3 bases are TGTGCCAGCAGCCCGACACAGGGTTTATATGGCTACACCTTC.